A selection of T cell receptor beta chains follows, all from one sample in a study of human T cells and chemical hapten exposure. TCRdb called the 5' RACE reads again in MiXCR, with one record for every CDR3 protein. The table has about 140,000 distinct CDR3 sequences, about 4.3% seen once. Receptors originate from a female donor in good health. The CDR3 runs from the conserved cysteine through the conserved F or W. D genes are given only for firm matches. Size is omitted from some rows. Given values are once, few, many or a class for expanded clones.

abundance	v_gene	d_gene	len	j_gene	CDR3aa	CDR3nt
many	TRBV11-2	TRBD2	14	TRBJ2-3	CASSPGLARDTQYF	TGTGCCAGCAGCCCGGGACTAGCGCGAGATACGCAGTATTTT
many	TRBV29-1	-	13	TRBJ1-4	CSVEPGVGEKLFF	TGCAGCGTTGAGCCGGGGGTAGGAGAAAAACTGTTTTTT
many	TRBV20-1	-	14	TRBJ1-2	CSAPPGGGIYGYTF	TGCAGTGCACCCCCGGGCGGGGGTATCTATGGCTACACCTTC
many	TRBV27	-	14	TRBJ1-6	CASSSDNYNSPLHF	TGTGCCAGCAGTTCTGATAATTATAATTCACCCCTCCACTTT
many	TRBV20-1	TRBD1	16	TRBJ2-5	CSAPSGTGYPEETQYF	TGCAGTGCTCCCTCAGGGACAGGTTACCCCGAAGAGACCCAGTACTTC
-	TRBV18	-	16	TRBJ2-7	CASSPRRDSYSYEQYF	TGTGCCAGCTCACCACGGAGGGACAGCTACTCCTACGAGCAGTACTTC
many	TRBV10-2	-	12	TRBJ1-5	CASRADNQPQHF	TGCGCCAGCAGGGCTGACAATCAGCCCCAGCATTTT
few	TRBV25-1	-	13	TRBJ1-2	CASSWQGNYGYTF	TGTGCCAGCAGTTGGCAGGGGAACTATGGCTACACCTTC
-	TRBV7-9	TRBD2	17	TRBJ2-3	CASSLAPSGGVVETQYF	TGTGCCAGCAGCTTAGCCCCTAGCGGGGGGGTAGTAGAGACGCAGTATTTT
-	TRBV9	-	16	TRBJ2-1	CASSEEDLSSYNEQFF	TGTGCCAGCAGCGAGGAGGACCTCAGCTCCTACAATGAGCAGTTCTTC
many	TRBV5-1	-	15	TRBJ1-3	CASSLGQTSGNTIYF	TGCGCCAGCAGCCTGGGCCAGACCTCTGGAAACACCATATATTTT
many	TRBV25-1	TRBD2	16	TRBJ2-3	CASSATSGGPGDTQYF	TGTGCCAGCAGTGCGACTAGCGGGGGCCCCGGAGATACGCAGTATTTT
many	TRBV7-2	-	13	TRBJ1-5	CASSQSGTQPQHF	TGTGCCAGCAGCCAGTCAGGAACTCAGCCCCAGCATTTT
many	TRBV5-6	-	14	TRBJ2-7	CASSLGSRDYEQYF	TGTGCCAGCAGCTTGGGTTCCAGAGACTACGAGCAGTACTTC
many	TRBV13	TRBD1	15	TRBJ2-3	CASSLDRGSTDTQYF	TGTGCCAGCAGCTTAGACAGGGGTAGCACAGATACGCAGTATTTT
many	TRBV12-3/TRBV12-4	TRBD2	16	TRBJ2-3	CASSLALLAGSDTQYF	TGTGCCAGCAGTTTAGCGCTCCTAGCGGGGTCCGATACGCAGTATTTT
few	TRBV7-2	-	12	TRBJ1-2	CASSLDNRGYTF	TGTGCCAGCAGCTTAGACAACAGAGGCTACACCTTC
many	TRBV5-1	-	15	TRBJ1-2	CASSLVGGAPDGYTF	TGCGCCAGCAGCTTGGTGGGGGGCGCGCCAGATGGCTACACCTTC
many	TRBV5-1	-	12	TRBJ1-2	CASSLMGDGYTF	TGCGCCAGCAGCTTGATGGGGGATGGCTACACCTTC
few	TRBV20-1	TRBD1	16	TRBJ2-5	CSARSDRGRPSETQYF	TGCAGTGCTAGGAGCGACAGGGGGCGCCCCTCGGAGACCCAGTACTTC
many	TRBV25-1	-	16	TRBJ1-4	CASSEGEFVPNEKLFF	TGTGCCAGCAGTGAGGGGGAGTTTGTGCCTAATGAAAAACTGTTTTTT
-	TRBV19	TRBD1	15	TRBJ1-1	CASSIGSTGGTEAFF	TGTGCCAGTAGTATAGGGTCGACAGGGGGCACTGAAGCTTTCTTT
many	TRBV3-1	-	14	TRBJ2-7	CASSRGAVLYEQYF	TGTGCCAGCAGCCGGGGGGCAGTCCTCTACGAGCAGTACTTC
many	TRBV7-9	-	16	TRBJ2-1	CASSSRKTGTINEQFF	TGTGCCAGCAGCTCGCGAAAAACCGGGACCATCAATGAGCAGTTCTTC
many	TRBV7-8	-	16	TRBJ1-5	CASTPGHSGGRQPQHF	TGTGCCTCAACCCCCGGACACTCCGGAGGGAGACAGCCCCAGCATTTT
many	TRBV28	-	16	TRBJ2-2	CASSSPLTVNTGELFF	TGTGCCAGCAGTTCCCCCCTGACAGTGAACACCGGGGAGCTGTTTTTT
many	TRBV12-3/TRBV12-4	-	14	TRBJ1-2	CASRRDPQSYGYTF	TGTGCCAGCAGACGTGACCCACAGAGCTATGGCTACACCTTC
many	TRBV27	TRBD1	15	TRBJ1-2	CASKPGDRDGLGYTF	TGTGCCAGCAAGCCTGGGGACAGGGACGGTCTCGGCTACACCTTC
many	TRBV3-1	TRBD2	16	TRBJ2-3	CASSQAVAGGTDTQYF	TGTGCCAGCAGCCAGGCAGTGGCGGGGGGCACAGATACGCAGTATTTT
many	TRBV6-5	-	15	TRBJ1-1	CASSYRAAGVTEAFF	TGTGCCAGCAGTTACAGGGCGGCAGGGGTCACTGAAGCTTTCTTT
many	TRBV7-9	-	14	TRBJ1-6	CASSTGTANSPLHF	TGTGCCAGCAGTACTGGGACCGCAAATTCACCCCTCCACTTT
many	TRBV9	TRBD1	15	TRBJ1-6	CASSLRQGGNSPLHF	TGTGCCAGCAGTCTCCGACAGGGTGGTAATTCACCCCTCCACTTT
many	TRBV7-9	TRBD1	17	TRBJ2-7	CASSLEDGTGNPYEQYF	TGTGCCAGCAGCTTAGAGGATGGGACAGGTAATCCCTACGAGCAGTACTTC
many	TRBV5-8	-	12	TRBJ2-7	CASSLTGGGQYF	TGTGCCAGCAGCTTGACGGGGGGCGGGCAGTACTTC
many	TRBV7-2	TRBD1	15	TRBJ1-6	CASSPGQGLYSPLHF	TGTGCCAGCAGCCCCGGACAGGGACTTTATTCACCCCTCCACTTT
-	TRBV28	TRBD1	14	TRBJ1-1	CASSLLDRDREAFF	TGTGCCAGCAGTTTACTCGACAGGGACCGTGAAGCTTTCTTT
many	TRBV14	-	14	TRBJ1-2	CASSQGTANYGYTF	TGTGCCAGCAGCCAAGGAACAGCTAACTATGGCTACACCTTC
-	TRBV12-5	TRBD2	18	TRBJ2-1	CASGLIGTSGSVRNEQFF	TGTGCTAGTGGTTTGATTGGGACTAGCGGTAGCGTTCGGAATGAGCAGTTCTTC
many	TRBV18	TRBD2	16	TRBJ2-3	CASSPRARGGPDTQYF	TGTGCCAGCTCACCCAGGGCGCGGGGGGGCCCAGATACGCAGTATTTT
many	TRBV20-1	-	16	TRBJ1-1	CSARAGQDPPRSEAFF	TGCAGTGCTAGAGCAGGGCAAGATCCCCCCAGGTCTGAAGCTTTCTTT
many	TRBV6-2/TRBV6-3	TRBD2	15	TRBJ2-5	CASSYSPDGGETQYF	TGTGCCAGCAGTTACTCTCCCGACGGGGGGGAGACCCAGTACTTC
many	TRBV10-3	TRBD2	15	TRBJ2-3	CAISELAVSTDTQYF	TGTGCCATCAGTGAACTAGCGGTTAGCACAGATACGCAGTATTTT
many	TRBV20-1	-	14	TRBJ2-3	CSAELGAFTDTQYF	TGCAGTGCTGAGTTGGGTGCCTTCACAGATACGCAGTATTTT
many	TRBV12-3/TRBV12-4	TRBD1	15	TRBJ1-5	CASSSQGQGHQPQHF	TGTGCCAGCAGTAGCCAGGGACAGGGGCATCAGCCCCAGCATTTT
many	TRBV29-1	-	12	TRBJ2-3	CSGEQGSDTQYF	TGCAGCGGGGAACAGGGTTCAGATACGCAGTATTTT
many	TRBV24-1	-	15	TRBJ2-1	CATSHRGGQANEQFF	TGTGCCACCAGTCACCGAGGGGGGCAGGCTAATGAGCAGTTCTTC
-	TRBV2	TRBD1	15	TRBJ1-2	CASNPLGTGENGYTF	TGTGCCAGCAATCCTCTTGGGACAGGGGAGAACGGCTACACCTTC
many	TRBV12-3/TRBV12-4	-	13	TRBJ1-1	CASSWGRRTEAFF	TGTGCCAGCAGTTGGGGGCGGAGGACTGAAGCTTTCTTT
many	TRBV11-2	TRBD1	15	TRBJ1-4	CASSGQGATNEKLFF	TGTGCCAGCAGCGGACAGGGAGCAACTAATGAAAAACTGTTTTTT
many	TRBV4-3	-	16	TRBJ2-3	CASSQDLVRGTDTQYF	TGCGCCAGCAGCCAAGATCTTGTTAGGGGGACAGATACGCAGTATTTT
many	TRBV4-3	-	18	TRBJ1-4	CASSQDRRGEGLSEKLFF	TGCGCCAGCAGCCAAGATCGCAGGGGCGAGGGATTATCGGAAAAACTGTTTTTT
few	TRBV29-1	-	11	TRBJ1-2	CSGAEYYGYTF	TGCAGCGGTGCAGAATACTATGGCTACACCTTC